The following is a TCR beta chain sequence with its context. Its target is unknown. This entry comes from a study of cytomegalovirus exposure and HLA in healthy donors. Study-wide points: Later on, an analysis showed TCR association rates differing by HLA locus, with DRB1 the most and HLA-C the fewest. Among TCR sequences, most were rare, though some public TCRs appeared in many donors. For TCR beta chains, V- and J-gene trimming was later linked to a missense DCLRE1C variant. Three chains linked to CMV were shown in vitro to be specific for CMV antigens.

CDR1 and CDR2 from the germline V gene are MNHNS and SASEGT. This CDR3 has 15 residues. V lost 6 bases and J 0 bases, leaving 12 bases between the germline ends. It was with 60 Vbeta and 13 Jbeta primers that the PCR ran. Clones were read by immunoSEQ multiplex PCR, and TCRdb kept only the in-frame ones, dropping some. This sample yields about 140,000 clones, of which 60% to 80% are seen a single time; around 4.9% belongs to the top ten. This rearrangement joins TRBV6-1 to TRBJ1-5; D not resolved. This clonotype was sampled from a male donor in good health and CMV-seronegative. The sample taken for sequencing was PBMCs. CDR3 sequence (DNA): TGTGCCAGCAGGGAGCGAGGGTATAGCAATCAGCCCCAGCATTTT. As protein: CASRERGYSNQPQHF.